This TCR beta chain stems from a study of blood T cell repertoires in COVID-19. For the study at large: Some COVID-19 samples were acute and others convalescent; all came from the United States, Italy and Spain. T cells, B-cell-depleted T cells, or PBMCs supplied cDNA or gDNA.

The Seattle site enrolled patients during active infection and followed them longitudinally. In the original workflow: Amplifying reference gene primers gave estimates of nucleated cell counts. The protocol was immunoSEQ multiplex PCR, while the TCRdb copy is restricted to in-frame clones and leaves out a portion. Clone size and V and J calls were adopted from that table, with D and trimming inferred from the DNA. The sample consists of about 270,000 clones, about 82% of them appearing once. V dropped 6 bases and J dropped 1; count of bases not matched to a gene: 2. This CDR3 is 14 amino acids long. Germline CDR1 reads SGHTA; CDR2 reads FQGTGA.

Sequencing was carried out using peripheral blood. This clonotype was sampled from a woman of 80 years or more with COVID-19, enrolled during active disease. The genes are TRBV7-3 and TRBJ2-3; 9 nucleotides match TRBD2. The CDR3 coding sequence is TGTGCCAGCAGGTCTAGCGGGGGCACAGATACGCAGTATTTT. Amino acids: CASRSSGGTDTQYF.